This T cell receptor (beta chain) appears in the sequencing data of a study of blood T cell repertoires in COVID-19. About the study: PBMCs, B-cell-depleted T cells, or T cells were the source of the cDNA or gDNA that made up the material.

Germline-derived CDR1 and CDR2 are SGHNT and YYREEE (reference sequence). This CDR3 has 15 amino acids. Trimming removed 0 bases from V and 2 bases from J; junction bases left unmatched: 3. In this sample, this clone turned up once. The table came from immunoSEQ multiplex PCR; TCRdb's copy has only in-frame clones and leaves some out. This table holds fewer than 400,000 clones, approximately 81% found once. The chain couples TRBV5-4 to TRBJ1-1, with 8 bases lining up with TRBD1. This clonotype was obtained from a woman between 25 and 40 years old who had been exposed to COVID-19. The specimen sequenced was PBMCs or T cells enriched from blood (not recorded which). The CDR3: CASSLGTGFNTEAFF. The CDR3 DNA sequence: TGTGCCAGCAGCTTGGGGACAGGGTTCAACACTGAAGCTTTCTTT.